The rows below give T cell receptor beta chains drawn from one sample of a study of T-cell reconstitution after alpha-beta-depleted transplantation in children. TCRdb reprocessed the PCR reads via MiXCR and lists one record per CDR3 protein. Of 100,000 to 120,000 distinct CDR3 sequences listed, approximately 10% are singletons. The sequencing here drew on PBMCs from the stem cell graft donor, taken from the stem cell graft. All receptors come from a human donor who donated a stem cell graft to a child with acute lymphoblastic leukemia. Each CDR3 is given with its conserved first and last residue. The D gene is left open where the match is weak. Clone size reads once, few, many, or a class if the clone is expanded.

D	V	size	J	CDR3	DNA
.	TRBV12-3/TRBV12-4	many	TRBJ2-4	CASSLGGVAKNIQYF	TGTGCCAGCAGTCTCGGAGGGGTGGCCAAAAACATTCAGTACTTC
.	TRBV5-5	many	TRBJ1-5	CASSLITEHQPQHF	TGTGCCAGCAGCTTGATAACGGAACATCAGCCCCAGCATTTT
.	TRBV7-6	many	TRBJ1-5	CASSLTEIQPQHF	TGTGCCAGCAGCTTAACTGAGATTCAGCCCCAGCATTTT
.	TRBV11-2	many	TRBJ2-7	CASSSIKSSYEQYF	TGTGCCAGCAGCTCCATTAAGAGCTCCTACGAGCAGTACTTC
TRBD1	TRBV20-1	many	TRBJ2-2	CSVHRGRDTGELFF	TGCAGCGTCCACAGGGGACGTGACACCGGGGAGCTGTTTTTT
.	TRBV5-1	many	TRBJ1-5	CASSLGAQGSRQPQHF	TGCGCCAGCAGCTTGGGAGCGCAGGGGTCTCGGCAGCCCCAGCATTTT
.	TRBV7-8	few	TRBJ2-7	CASSSGVDHYEQYF	TGTGCCAGCAGTTCCGGAGTGGATCACTACGAGCAGTACTTC
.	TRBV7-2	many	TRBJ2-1	CASSLWIYNEQFF	TGTGCCAGCAGCTTATGGATATACAATGAGCAGTTCTTC
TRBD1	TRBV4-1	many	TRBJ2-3	CAFGTGPKGLGTDTQYF	TGCGCCTTTGGGACAGGGCCGAAGGGCCTCGGCACAGATACGCAGTATTTT
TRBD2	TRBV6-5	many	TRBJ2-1	CASSPGTSGTSEQFF	TGTGCCAGCAGCCCCGGGACTAGCGGGACCAGTGAGCAGTTCTTC
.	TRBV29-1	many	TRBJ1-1	CSVEEGHLNTEAFF	TGCAGCGTTGAAGAAGGACACTTGAACACTGAAGCTTTCTTT
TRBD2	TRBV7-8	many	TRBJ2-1	CASSPVPQRGAYNEQFF	TGTGCCAGCAGCCCAGTCCCCCAGCGGGGGGCCTACAATGAGCAGTTCTTC
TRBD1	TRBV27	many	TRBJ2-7	CASSIDGQGVYEQYF	TGTGCCAGCAGTATTGACGGACAGGGTGTCTACGAGCAGTACTTC
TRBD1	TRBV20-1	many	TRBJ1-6	CSARATGQGGSPLHF	TGCAGTGCTAGAGCTACAGGACAGGGAGGGTCACCCCTCCACTTT